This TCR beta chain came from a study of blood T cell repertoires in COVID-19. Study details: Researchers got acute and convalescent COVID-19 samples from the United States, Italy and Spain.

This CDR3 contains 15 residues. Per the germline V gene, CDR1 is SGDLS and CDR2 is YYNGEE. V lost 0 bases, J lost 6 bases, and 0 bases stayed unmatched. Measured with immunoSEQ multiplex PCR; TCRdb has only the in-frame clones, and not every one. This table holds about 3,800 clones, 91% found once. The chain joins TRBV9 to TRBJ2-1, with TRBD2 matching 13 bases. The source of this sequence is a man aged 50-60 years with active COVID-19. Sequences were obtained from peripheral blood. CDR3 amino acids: CASSVGLAGGNEQFF. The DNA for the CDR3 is TGTGCCAGCAGCGTAGGACTAGCGGGAGGCAATGAGCAGTTCTTC.